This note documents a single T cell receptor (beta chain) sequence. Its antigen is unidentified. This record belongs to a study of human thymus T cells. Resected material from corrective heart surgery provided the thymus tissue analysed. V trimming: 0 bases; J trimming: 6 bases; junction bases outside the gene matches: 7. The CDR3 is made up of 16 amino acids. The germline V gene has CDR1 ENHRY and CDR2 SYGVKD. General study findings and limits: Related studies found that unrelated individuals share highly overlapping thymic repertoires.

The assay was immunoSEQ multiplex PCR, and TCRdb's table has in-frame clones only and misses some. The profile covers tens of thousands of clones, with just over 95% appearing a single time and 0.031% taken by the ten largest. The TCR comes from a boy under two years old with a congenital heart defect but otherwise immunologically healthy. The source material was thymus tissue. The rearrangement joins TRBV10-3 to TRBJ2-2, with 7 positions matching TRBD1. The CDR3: CAISESGGQRPGELFF. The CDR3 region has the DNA TGTGCCATCAGTGAGTCAGGGGGACAGAGGCCCGGGGAGCTGTTTTTT.